The present TCR beta chain was sequenced within a study of identifying expanded T cells in peripheral blood. Germline CDR1 is SEHNR and CDR2 is FQNEAQ (reference sequence). CDR3 length equals 16 residues. The trim removed 4 bases at V and 0 bases at J, leaving 7 bases unmatched. Profiled with immunoSEQ multiplex PCR; TCRdb holds only in-frame clones, not every one. The sample contains around 120,000 clones, around 89% of which appear only once. This chain links TRBV7-9 with TRBJ1-2, with 8 bases lining up with TRBD1. Sequencing used blood. The receptor was derived from a person aged 18 to 75 in good health. CDR3 amino acids: CASSSLRDRSNYGYTF. The CDR3 DNA is TGTGCCAGCAGCTCTCTGCGGGACAGGTCTAACTATGGCTACACCTTC.